This T cell receptor (beta chain) was captured by sequencing in a study of T-cell reconstitution after alpha-beta-depleted transplantation in children. Study outcomes and limitations: Fresh T-cell production supplied most of the T-cell counts and diversity seen one year after transplant.

About this clonotype itself: Its antigen remains unknown.

The authors prepared the TCRbeta library with unique molecular identifiers. TCRdb independently ran MiXCR on the PCR reads; one entry per CDR3 protein. The table includes more than 400,000 distinct CDR3 sequences, approximately 10% detected once. Germline V gene data show CDR1 as SGHAT and CDR2 as FQNNGV. The CDR3 consists of 15 residues. V lost 5 bases, J lost 9 bases, and 13 bases stayed unmatched. The V gene is TRBV11-2, the J gene TRBJ2-3, with TRBD2 matching 8 bases. The clonotype comes from a female patient between 2 and 15 years old who had a stem cell transplant for aplastic anemia, so the T cells may come from the graft donor. This sample comprised PBMCs, mostly from graft donor cells, obtained 180 days after TCRalphabeta/CD19-depleted stem cell transplant. CDR3 sequence: CASSTRLAQLGTQYF. CDR3 coding DNA: TGTGCCAGCAGCACCCGACTAGCGCAATTAGGGACGCAGTATTTT. Full variable domain (rest looked up from reference TRBV11-2 and TRBJ2-3): EAGVAQSPRYKIIEKRQSVAFWCNPISGHATLYWYQQILGQGPKLLIQFQNNGVVDDSQLPKDRFSAERLKGVDSTLKIQPAKLEDSAVYLCASSTRLAQLGTQYFGPGTRLTVL.